Shown below are 22 T cell receptor beta chains from a single sample sequenced in a study of identical twins. TCRdb passed the 5' RACE reads through MiXCR, listing each CDR3 protein once. The sample shows just under 650,000 distinct CDR3 sequences, just over 7% of them seen only once. These data were likewise used in another study, on yellow fever vaccine responses in identical twins.

What was sequenced was PBMCs. The receptors stem from a woman between 18 and 30 years old in good health.

This clonotype was seen ten or more times. The J gene is TRBJ2-7, the V gene TRBV11-2; a possible D gene is TRBD2 (6 bases). The CDR3 sequence is 15 residues long. V lost 5 bases and J 5 bases, leaving 19 bases between the germline ends. Germline V gene sequence: CDR1 SGHAT, CDR2 FQNNGV. CDR3 amino acids: CASSAGNQVYNEQYV. The CDR3 DNA reads TGTGCCAGCAGCGCGGGGAATCAGGTGTATAACGAGCAGTACGTC.

This clonotype was counted many times. The CDR3: CASSFHHGTEAFF. In DNA, the CDR3 is TGTGCCAGCAGCTTCCATCATGGGACTGAAGCTTTCTTT. This chain connects TRBV7-3 to TRBJ1-1; unclear D gene. The V end lost 3 bases, the J end lost 5 bases, and 10 bases lay between the germline ends. Germline V gene data show CDR1 as SGHTA and CDR2 as FQGTGA. The CDR3 consists of 13 residues.

This clonotype showed up just a few times. J is TRBJ2-1 and V is TRBV29-1; D gene uncertain. Trimming removed 4 bases from V and 1 base from J, with 14 bases in between. The CDR3 runs to 15 residues. Germline assignment: CDR1 SQVTM and CDR2 ANQGSEA. The CDR3 here is CSVGVLPLSYNEQFF. The CDR3 nucleotides read TGCAGCGTTGGGGTACTACCGCTTTCCTACAATGAGCAGTTCTTC.

The chain links TRBV7-9 to TRBJ2-1; D possibly corresponds to TRBD2 (6 bases). Germline lookup yields CDR1 SEHNR and CDR2 FQNEAQ (reference sequence). The ends were cut back, 11 bases at V and 9 bases at J, with 14 bases in the middle. The CDR3 length is 11 residues. The CDR3 region has the DNA TGTGCCGGTAGCGGACGGGGTGAGCAGTTCTTC. Its translation is CAGSGRGEQFF.

The gene calls are TRBV5-1 and TRBJ2-2; 7 nucleotides agree with TRBD1. CDR3 length equals 14 residues. J lost 7 bases, V lost 0 bases, and 3 bases had no gene match. CDR1 is SGHRS, CDR2 YFSETQ, per germline. CDR3 residues: CASSLEGGSGELFF. As DNA, the CDR3 is TGCGCCAGCAGCTTGGAAGGGGGCAGCGGGGAGCTGTTTTTT.

V is TRBV2 and J is TRBJ2-2, with 9 bases that match TRBD2. This CDR3 region has 16 residues. Germline values: CDR1 SNHLY, CDR2 FYNNEI. The ends lost 6 bases at V and 4 bases at J; junction bases unmatched: 9. The CDR3: CASSKAPSGTTGELFF. CDR3 nucleotides: TGTGCCAGCAGCAAAGCGCCTAGCGGGACCACCGGGGAGCTGTTTTTT.

V is TRBV5-5 and J is TRBJ2-2; TRBD2 might be the D (5 bases). CDR1 is SGHKS, CDR2 YYEKEE, per germline (reference sequence). The CDR3 spans 15 residues. Trimming cost V 4 bases and J 7 bases, with 17 bases left between them. In DNA, the CDR3 is TGTGCCAGCAGCCCTGGACTTCCTTTTCGCGGGGAGCTGTTTTTT. It yields the protein CASSPGLPFRGELFF.

This clonotype occurred a few times. The chain joins TRBV12-3 or TRBV12-4 to TRBJ1-2; 12 bases agree with TRBD1. The CDR3 contains 18 residues. Germline trimming cut 4 bases from V and 6 bases from J; bases unmatched to any gene: 15. CDR3 coding DNA: TGTGCCAGCAGTTCCAGACCGGGACAGGGGGCTGGTGTCGATGGCTACACCTTC. The encoded protein is CASSSRPGQGAGVDGYTF.

This clonotype was picked up a small number of times. The rearrangement joins TRBV7-3 to TRBJ2-2, with D uncertain. Germline assignment: CDR1 SGHTA and CDR2 FQGTGA. Trimming took off 1 base at V and 6 bases at J, with 3 bases between the two ends. There are 12 residues in the CDR3. The CDR3 sequence is CASSLISGELFF. The CDR3 DNA sequence: TGTGCCAGCAGCTTAATCTCCGGGGAGCTGTTTTTT. Looking up the rest from reference TRBV7-3 and TRBJ2-2 gives the full variable domain: GAGVSQTPSNKVTEKGKYVELRCDPISGHTALYWYRQSLGQGPEFLIYFQGTGAADDSGLPNDRFFAVRPEGSVSTLKIQRTERGDSAVYLCASSLISGELFFGEGSRLTVL.

The chain couples TRBV5-1 to TRBJ2-2, with D perhaps assigned TRBD1 or TRBD2 (5 bases each). Trimming shortened V by 4 bases and J by 3 bases, and 16 bases separated the two germline ends. CDR1 and CDR2 (germline): SGHRS, YFSETQ. This CDR3 is 16 amino acids long. The CDR3 loop is CASSGGLVGDTGELFF. DNA for the CDR3: TGCGCCAGCAGCGGAGGCCTCGTGGGGGACACCGGGGAGCTGTTTTTT.

Only a few counts were recorded for this clonotype. The rearrangement links TRBV3-1 to TRBJ2-5, with 14 bases fitting TRBD2. CDR3 length: 17 residues. Trimming at V came to 0 bases and at J to 5 bases, leaving 5 bases not matched to a gene. Germline V gene data show CDR1 as LGHDT and CDR2 as YNNKEL (reference sequence). The CDR3 DNA sequence: TGTGCCAGCAGCCAAGAAAGACTAGCGGGGGGGCATGAGACCCAGTACTTC. Its translation: CASSQERLAGGHETQYF.

This clonotype was seen a handful of times. The chain joins TRBV27 to TRBJ2-5, with D possibly matching TRBD1 (6 bases). Germline V gene lookup returns CDR1 MNHEY and CDR2 SMNVEV (reference sequence). V was pared by 4 bases and J by 5 bases, with 17 bases between. The CDR3 totals 15 residues. The CDR3 loop reads CASSSYRTATETQYF. The CDR3 DNA sequence: TGTGCCAGCAGTTCTTACCGGACAGCGACGGAGACCCAGTACTTC.

This clonotype was counted many times. The chain joins TRBV2 to TRBJ2-4, with no clear D. V dropped 7 bases and J dropped 5 bases, with 9 bases sitting between them. Germline CDR1 and CDR2: SNHLY and FYNNEI. CDR3 size: 12 residues. CDR3 residues: CASTEVQNIQYF. CDR3 DNA: TGTGCCAGCACCGAAGTGCAAAACATTCAGTACTTC.

The J gene is TRBJ2-1, the V gene TRBV5-6; D ambiguous. Germline CDR1 SGHDT, CDR2 YYEEEE. The CDR3 length is 13 residues. V lost 0 bases and J lost 9, with 10 bases in between. CDR3 DNA: TGTGCCAGCAGCTTGGCCAACCTCCCTGAGCAGTTCTTC. It is translated as CASSLANLPEQFF.

This clonotype was counted at least ten times. This sequence joins TRBV15 and TRBJ1-1, with no clear D. The germline gives CDR1 LNHNV, CDR2 YYDKDF (reference sequence). This CDR3 contains 8 residues. CDR3 loop: CGVGEAFF. CDR3 bases: TGTGGAGTAGGGGAAGCTTTCTTT.

This clonotype has at least ten counts. The CDR3 protein is CASSLSPSGRGEQFF. CDR3 DNA sequence: TGTGCCAGCAGCTTAAGCCCTAGCGGGCGGGGTGAGCAGTTCTTC. The rearrangement joins TRBV7-3 to TRBJ2-1, with 8 bases fitting TRBD2. Germline values: CDR1 SGHTA, CDR2 FQGTGA. After removal of 1 base from V and 9 bases from J, the junction contained 8 bases not matched to a gene. The CDR3 loop spans 15 amino acids.

This clonotype was counted at least ten times. This chain joins TRBV12-3 or TRBV12-4 and TRBJ1-5; D is perhaps TRBD1 (5 bases). This CDR3 is 17 amino acids long. V shed 8 bases and J shed 2 bases, with 22 bases lying between them. The CDR3 region has the DNA TGTGCCAGCGGCTCGGGACCGGGTAGAGGCGGCAATCAGCCCCAGCATTTT. Its translation is CASGSGPGRGGNQPQHF.

The sample holds a few counts of this clonotype. The rearrangement links TRBV12-3 or TRBV12-4 to TRBJ1-6, with TRBD1 matching 7 bases. J lost 8 bases, V lost 5 bases, and 6 bases had no gene match. The CDR3 loop spans 14 amino acids. The DNA for the CDR3 is TGTGCCAGCAGTCCCGGGACAGTCGATTCACCCCTCCACTTT. Translating gives CASSPGTVDSPLHF.

This clonotype has more than one count but fewer than ten. The chain couples TRBV5-1 to TRBJ2-1, with 8 nucleotides matching TRBD2. This CDR3 has 16 amino acids. V gave up 4 bases and J gave up 0 bases; unmatched junction bases: 6. Germline lookup yields CDR1 SGHRS and CDR2 YFSETQ. CDR3 sequence reads: CASSDRTSGSYNEQFF. The CDR3 DNA follows: TGCGCCAGCAGCGACCGAACTAGCGGCTCCTACAATGAGCAGTTCTTC.

This clonotype was counted only a few times. The chain recombines TRBV20-1 with TRBJ1-4; D possibly corresponds to TRBD1 (6 bases). CDR1 is DFQATT, CDR2 SNEGSKA, per germline (reference sequence). The CDR3 loop spans 14 amino acids. Trimming took off 0 bases at V and 13 bases at J, with 18 bases between the two ends. This chain's CDR3 is CSAREGGGGPRLFF. The CDR3, as DNA: TGCAGTGCTAGAGAGGGGGGTGGGGGCCCACGACTGTTTTTT.

This clonotype was seen repeatedly, ten times or more. The gene calls are TRBV3-1 and TRBJ1-4; TRBD1 aligns across 7 bases. From germline, CDR1 is LGHDT and CDR2 YNNKEL (reference sequence). The CDR3 extends over 15 amino acids. Unmatched junction bases numbered 5, after V lost 2 bases and J lost 5 bases. The CDR3, as DNA: TGTGCCAGCAGCCAAAGGACAGGAAGAAATGAAAAACTGTTTTTT. This sequence encodes CASSQRTGRNEKLFF.

The CDR3 spells CASSLGEATSTDTQYF. DNA for the CDR3: TGTGCCAGCAGTTTAGGCGAAGCGACTAGCACAGATACGCAGTATTTT. The V and J genes are TRBV12-3 or TRBV12-4 and TRBJ2-3; D gene ambiguous. This CDR3 region has 16 residues. Trimming pared 1 base from V and 0 bases from J, leaving 11 bases between.